The 5 T cell receptor beta chains below come from one sample, sequenced in a study of blood T cell repertoires in COVID-19. Clones were read by immunoSEQ multiplex PCR, and TCRdb kept only the in-frame ones, dropping some. The data contain 150,000 to 170,000 clones, 83% of them singletons. Sequenced sample: peripheral blood. The receptors were sampled from a woman aged 60-70 years with COVID-19, enrolled during active disease.

This clone was counted a single time. This chain connects TRBV6-5 to TRBJ1-2, with D perhaps TRBD1 (5 bases). Germline V CDR1 and CDR2: MNHEY, SVGAGI. The CDR3 length is 12 residues. V dropped 6 bases and J dropped 4 bases, with 9 bases sitting between them. DNA of the CDR3: TGTGCCAGCAGGGACACCCCCTATGGCTACACCTTC. Translating gives CASRDTPYGYTF.

The chain employs TRBV6-5 and TRBJ2-3, with D perhaps TRBD2 (5 bases). This CDR3 comprises 16 residues. Trimming removed 4 bases from V and 2 bases from J, with 16 bases in between. Germline loops: CDR1 MNHEY, CDR2 SVGAGI. CDR3 in amino acids: CASSSDWTPSTDTQYF. In DNA form, the CDR3 reads TGTGCCAGCAGTTCTGACTGGACTCCCTCCACAGATACGCAGTATTTT.

This sequence joins TRBV10-3 and TRBJ2-2; 7 nucleotides match TRBD1. The CDR3 is 14 residues long. CDR1 is ENHRY, CDR2 SYGVKD, per germline. V was clipped by 3 bases and J by 6 bases; unmatched bases: 4. CDR3 sequence: CAISEQGYAGELFF. DNA for the CDR3: TGTGCCATCAGTGAACAGGGGTACGCCGGGGAGCTGTTTTTT.

The chain uses TRBV2 and TRBJ2-1; weak D call: TRBD1 (6 bases). Per the germline V gene, CDR1 is SNHLY and CDR2 is FYNNEI. V gave up 2 bases and J gave up 4 bases, with 12 bases separating them. The CDR3 spans 15 residues. The CDR3 is CASSERDNSYNEQFF. Written as DNA, the CDR3 is TGTGCCAGCAGTGAACGGGACAACTCTTACAATGAGCAGTTCTTC.

J is TRBJ1-6 and V is TRBV6-5, with D hard to call. CDR3 length: 15 amino acids. Deletions cut 6 bases from V and 7 bases from J, with 16 bases between. Per the germline V gene, CDR1 is MNHEY and CDR2 is SVGAGI. In DNA form, the CDR3 reads TGTGCCAGCAGACCGACGGACTTGAGGAATTCACCCCTCCACTTT. Translation gives CASRPTDLRNSPLHF.